This T cell receptor beta chain was found in a study of cytotoxic CD8 clonotypes in ibrutinib-treated CLL. The protocol was immunoSEQ multiplex PCR, while the TCRdb copy is restricted to in-frame clones and leaves out a portion. In the table there are 140,000 to 150,000 clones, around 76% of which are singletons. V gave up 2 bases and J gave up 3 bases, with 7 bases separating them. This CDR3 is 13 amino acids long. Germline V gene data show CDR1 as LGHNA and CDR2 as YSLEER. The input for sequencing was PBMCs, taken after 24 months of ibrutinib treatment. The TCR was taken from a human donor with chronic lymphocytic leukemia. The chain joins TRBV4-3 to TRBJ1-1; no clear D. The CDR3 region has the DNA TGCGCCAGCAGCCAATTGCGGGACACTGAAGCTTTCTTT. Translating it yields CASSQLRDTEAFF.